This T cell receptor beta chain is from a study of identifying expanded T cells in peripheral blood. Details on this clone: What it binds is unknown.

Profiled with immunoSEQ multiplex PCR; TCRdb holds only in-frame clones, not every one. The repertoire consists of around 100,000 clones, with 80% to 90% occurring once and the leading ten covering less than 7%. Points from the study as a whole: Across healthy donors, higher total template counts meant significantly greater roughly 2-week count variance. Technical replicates showed about 1.1 changed clones; two weeks roughly 16; four weeks 19.

Healthy donors had no documented immune events, such as infections, while sampled. Germline CDR1 reads MNHEY; CDR2 reads SMNVEV (reference sequence). After removal of 3 bases from V and 9 bases from J, the junction contained 4 bases not matched to a gene. This CDR3 has 15 residues. Material for sequencing was blood. This TCR was recovered from a person between 18 and 70 years old in good health. This chain connects TRBV27 to TRBJ1-6, with TRBD1 identical over 11 bases. CDR3: CASSLDRGLGSPLHF. In DNA, the CDR3 is TGTGCCAGCAGTTTGGACAGGGGGCTCGGTTCACCCCTCCACTTT.